Following are 8 T cell receptor beta chains from one sample sequenced in a study of blood T cell repertoires in COVID-19. Clones were sequenced by immunoSEQ multiplex PCR, and TCRdb holds only the in-frame ones, with some missing. The top ten hold around 4% of the sample, which has roughly 84,000 clones, roughly 80% seen once. Sequenced: peripheral blood. Source of these receptors: a woman between 50 and 59 years old with acute or convalescent COVID-19.

This rearrangement joins TRBV6-8 to TRBJ2-7; the match to TRBD1 covers 7 bases. Germline lookup yields CDR1 MNHGY and CDR2 SAAAGT. With V trimmed by 5 bases and J by 0 bases, 10 bases remained unmatched. The CDR3 extends over 16 amino acids. The CDR3 nucleotides are TGTGCCAGCAGTGGGTCCTCCGGGACAGACTCCTACGAGCAGTACTTC. Residues: CASSGSSGTDSYEQYF.

This clone appeared a few times. The rearrangement links TRBV7-2 to TRBJ2-3; 9 bases line up with TRBD2. Germline V lookup: CDR1 SGHTA, CDR2 FQGNSA. After removal of 1 base from V and 4 bases from J, the junction contained 9 bases not matched to a gene. The CDR3 is made up of 17 amino acids. The CDR3 sequence is CASSLERLAGPADTQYF. DNA for the CDR3: TGTGCCAGCAGCTTAGAGCGCCTAGCGGGGCCTGCAGATACGCAGTATTTT.

This clone was detected a few times. CDR3 sequence (DNA): TGTGCCAGCAGCTTTCGATTACGAGGCAATCAGCCCCAGCATTTT. Protein: CASSFRLRGNQPQHF. The chain is built from TRBV12-1 and TRBJ1-5. TRBV12-1 is marked as a pseudogene. The CDR3 is made up of 15 amino acids.

CDR3 DNA: TGTGCCAGCAGCCCTCCAGGAACAGCCTACAATGAGCAGTTCTTC. Translation gives CASSPPGTAYNEQFF. The gene calls are TRBV7-3 and TRBJ2-1, with D hard to call. Germline V gene sequence: CDR1 SGHTA, CDR2 FQGTGA. Trimming left V 5 bases short and J 2 bases short, with 13 bases between. CDR3 size: 15 residues.

This rearrangement joins TRBV19 to TRBJ2-4; a possible D gene is TRBD2 (5 bases). V was cut by 1 base and J by 7 bases, with 14 bases left in between. This CDR3 is built from 15 residues. The germline gives CDR1 LNHDA, CDR2 SQIVND (reference sequence). The CDR3 bases are TGTGCCAGTAGTATAGGGGTCGGAGGAGCGAACATTCAGTACTTC. It is translated as CASSIGVGGANIQYF.

This clone has more than one count but fewer than ten. CDR3 residues: CASSQEGQVSGELFF. The CDR3 DNA sequence: TGCGCCAGCAGCCAGGAGGGACAGGTCTCCGGGGAGCTGTTTTTT. V is TRBV4-1 and J is TRBJ2-2; 8 bases map to TRBD1. The V and J ends lost 3 bases and 6 bases, in that order; junction bases with no gene match: 6. The CDR3 is 15 residues long. Germline V gene data show CDR1 as MGHRA and CDR2 as YSYEKL.

V gene TRBV5-1 combines with J gene TRBJ2-1, with D tentatively TRBD1 (6 bases). Germline lookup yields CDR1 SGHRS and CDR2 YFSETQ. This CDR3 spans 15 amino acids. Trimming pared 2 bases from V and 4 bases from J, leaving 13 bases between. Written as DNA, the CDR3 is TGCGCCAGCAGCTTCCTTGCTCAGGGGTACAATGAGCAGTTCTTC. It is translated as CASSFLAQGYNEQFF.

This clone was detected once. The genes are TRBV28 and TRBJ2-3; D perhaps matches TRBD2 (6 bases). Germline V gives CDR1 MDHEN, CDR2 SYDVKM. The length of the CDR3 is 16 residues. The germline V and J ends were trimmed by 6 bases and 8 bases, with 24 bases remaining between them. CDR3 loop: CASSSQGPFLGGTQYF. DNA for the CDR3: TGTGCCAGCAGCTCCCAGGGTCCCTTTTTGGGGGGTACGCAGTATTTT.